The next 29 T cell receptor beta chains were all read from a single sample in a study of T cell repertoires in aging, cancer and after chemotherapy. Amplification of TCR beta used genomic DNA extracted from peripheral blood. Rearranged V-D-J TRB sequences were amplified with a mixed TRB-A/B primer pool. TCRdb fed the multiplex PCR reads into MiXCR, producing one record per CDR3 protein. The sample yields about 10,000 distinct CDR3 sequences, approximately 29% seen once. Sequencing was performed on blood. The source is a human donor in good health. The donor label of this sample is uncertain.

There are a few counts of this clonotype. The chain joins TRBV6-1 to TRBJ2-2, with no clear D. V dropped 9 bases and J dropped 7 bases, with 12 bases sitting between them. The CDR3 is 12 amino acids. From germline, CDR1 is MNHNS and CDR2 SASEGT. The DNA of the CDR3 is TGTGCCAGTCGCGCGTCGGGCGGGGAGCTGTTTTTT. It yields the protein CASRASGGELFF.

Only a few counts were recorded for this clonotype. The CDR3 DNA sequence: TGTGCCAGCAGTTCACGGGGTATGATATCCGAGCAGTACTTC. Its translation is CASSSRGMISEQYF. V is TRBV12-3 or TRBV12-4 and J is TRBJ2-7; the D gene is possibly TRBD2 (5 bases). The CDR3 covers 14 residues. The ends were cut back, 4 bases at V and 6 bases at J, with 16 bases in the middle.

On this clonotype itself: The junction shows a germline mismatch at one end, possibly a read error. The chain has TRBV7-6 and TRBJ2-3; D perhaps matches TRBD2 (7 bases). This CDR3 is 19 amino acids long. Per the germline V gene, CDR1 is SGHVS and CDR2 is FNYEAQ. CDR3 nucleotides: TGTGCTAGCAGCCCCGGTTGGGGCGGGGGCCCAGGAGGCACAGATACGCAGTATTTT. Its translation: CASSPGWGGGPGGTDTQYF.

This clonotype has a handful of counts. The gene calls are TRBV6-6 and TRBJ2-5; 8 bases match TRBD2. The ends lost 6 bases at V and 2 bases at J; junction bases unmatched: 8. Germline loops: CDR1 MNHNY, CDR2 SVGAGI (reference sequence). The CDR3 totals 15 residues. The DNA of the CDR3 is TGTGCCAGCAGGGCCAGCGGGAGCGGGCAAGAGACCCAGTACTTC. This sequence encodes CASRASGSGQETQYF.

This chain links TRBV30 with TRBJ1-3; D not resolved. The germline V gene encodes CDR1 GTSNPN and CDR2 SVGIG (reference sequence). V was pared by 3 bases and J by 9 bases, with 12 bases between. The CDR3 runs to 12 residues. CDR3 residues: CAWRPGRGTIYF. CDR3 sequence (DNA): TGTGCCTGGAGGCCAGGAAGAGGCACCATATATTTT.

This clonotype was seen only a few times. J is TRBJ2-5 and V is TRBV5-4, with 7 bases aligning to TRBD1. In germline, CDR1 is SGHNT, CDR2 YYREEE (reference sequence). V was clipped by 4 bases and J by 7 bases; unmatched bases: 13. CDR3 length: 15 residues. CDR3 bases: TGTGCCAGCAGCCGGCCGGACAGGCCATTGGGGACCCAGTACTTC. Its translation: CASSRPDRPLGTQYF.

This clonotype came up a few times. The V gene is TRBV24-1, the J gene TRBJ1-5; tentatively, D is TRBD1 (5 bases). The CDR3 runs to 13 residues. Germline V gene data show CDR1 as KGHDR and CDR2 as SFDVKD. V was clipped by 6 bases and J by 9 bases, with 14 bases between them. This CDR3 reads CATSPFLGGPQHF. CDR3 bases: TGTGCCACCAGTCCGTTCCTCGGGGGGCCCCAGCATTTT.

This clonotype was seen more than once but under ten times. This chain joins TRBV19 and TRBJ2-1; 7 nucleotides agree with TRBD2. This CDR3 region has 14 residues. V dropped 5 bases and J dropped 6; count of bases not matched to a gene: 7. Germline-derived CDR1 and CDR2 are LNHDA and SQIVND (reference sequence). The CDR3 spells CASSFPGTINEQFF. CDR3 in DNA: TGTGCCAGTAGTTTCCCCGGGACTATCAATGAGCAGTTCTTC.

By sample fraction, this clonotype is medium-sized. This chain connects TRBV7-2 to TRBJ2-7; D is possibly TRBD1 (5 bases). V lost 1 base, J lost 3 bases, and 7 bases lay in between. The germline gives CDR1 SGHTA, CDR2 FQGNSA. This CDR3 contains 13 residues. CDR3 DNA: TGTGCCAGCAGCTTAGTAGGGGACTACGAGCAGTACTTC. As protein: CASSLVGDYEQYF.

The chain combines TRBV12-3 or TRBV12-4 with TRBJ2-7; D call uncertain. Trimming removed 5 bases at V and 4 bases at J, with 6 bases between. There are 11 residues in the CDR3. The DNA for the CDR3 is TGTGCCAGCAGTCCCAAGTACGAGCAGTACTTC. Protein product: CASSPKYEQYF.

J is TRBJ1-1 and V is TRBV7-2; no clear D. Trimming removed 7 bases from V and 1 base from J, with 16 bases in between. From germline, CDR1 is SGHTA and CDR2 FQGNSA. This CDR3 contains 15 residues. CDR3 loop: CASTPSVHTNTEAFF. CDR3 sequence (DNA): TGTGCCAGCACCCCCTCCGTACATACGAACACTGAAGCTTTCTTT.

CDR3 sequence reads: CASSIDPPGGYRGYTF. The CDR3 DNA reads TGTGCCAGTAGTATAGATCCCCCCGGAGGGTATCGTGGCTACACCTTC. The chain has TRBV19 and TRBJ1-2; no reliable D call. In germline, CDR1 is LNHDA, CDR2 SQIVND (reference sequence). This CDR3 is built from 16 residues. V dropped 0 bases and J dropped 7 bases, with 18 bases sitting between them.

The rearrangement joins TRBV6-5 to TRBJ1-1; D is uncertain. Trimming cost V 8 bases and J 8 bases, with 9 bases left between them. The CDR3 is 10 amino acids. From germline, CDR1 is MNHEY and CDR2 SVGAGI. In DNA form, the CDR3 reads TGTGCCAGCGGCGTAGGAGAAGCTTTCTTT. Translation: CASGVGEAFF.

CDR3 protein: CATSRDRGRNTQYF. For the CDR3, the DNA is TGTGCCACCAGCAGAGACAGGGGGCGGAATACGCAGTATTTT. This chain connects TRBV15 to TRBJ2-3; 8 bases fit TRBD1. The CDR3 extends over 14 amino acids. CDR1 is LNHNV and CDR2 is YYDKDF in the germline V gene (reference sequence). Trimming removed 0 bases from V and 7 bases from J; junction bases left unmatched: 3.

The chain joins TRBV10-3 to TRBJ1-1; a possible D gene is TRBD1 (5 bases). The germline V and J ends were trimmed by 7 bases and 1 base, with 13 bases remaining between them. The V gene's germline CDR1 is ENHRY and CDR2 SYGVKD. The CDR3 covers 14 residues. CDR3 amino acids: CAIKREGTNTEAFF. The CDR3 bases are TGTGCCATCAAGAGGGAGGGGACGAACACTGAAGCTTTCTTT.

This clonotype was seen only a few times. The rearrangement joins TRBV6-2 or TRBV6-3 to TRBJ1-2; D unclear. CDR3 length: 14 amino acids. The germline V gene has CDR1 MNHEY and CDR2 SVGEGT. Between the trimmed V and J ends, which lost 6 bases and 1 base, there was a span of 12 bases. In DNA, the CDR3 is TGTGCCAGCAGCAGTAGGCCCAGTAACTATGGCTACACCTTC. Translation gives CASSSRPSNYGYTF.

The sample holds a few counts of this clonotype. This rearrangement joins TRBV27 to TRBJ2-1; D not certain. There are 13 residues in the CDR3. Germline V gene lookup returns CDR1 MNHEY and CDR2 SMNVEV (reference sequence). V was pared by 6 bases and J by 3 bases, with 9 bases between. The CDR3 is CASSPTGYNEQFF. CDR3 bases: TGTGCCAGCAGCCCTACGGGCTACAATGAGCAGTTCTTC.

This chain uses TRBV6-4 with TRBJ2-1; 11 bases match TRBD2. The V and J ends lost 0 bases and 5 bases, in that order; junction bases with no gene match: 0. Germline-derived CDR1 and CDR2 are MRHNA and SNTAGT. The CDR3 is made up of 15 amino acids. CDR3 sequence reads: CASSDSTSGNNEQFF. CDR3 bases: TGTGCCAGCAGTGACTCGACTAGCGGGAACAATGAGCAGTTCTTC.

The chain recombines TRBV20-1 with TRBJ2-3; 8 bases map to TRBD1. After removal of 3 bases from V and 3 bases from J, the junction contained 5 bases not matched to a gene. This CDR3 comprises 14 residues. Germline V gene lookup returns CDR1 DFQATT and CDR2 SNEGSKA (reference sequence). The CDR3 here is CSASRQGMTDTQYF. The DNA of the CDR3 is TGCAGTGCTAGTAGACAGGGGATGACAGATACGCAGTATTTT.

This clonotype was recorded a few times. V and J are TRBV27 and TRBJ2-7, with 9 bases fitting TRBD2. This CDR3 is built from 14 residues. The germline V gene encodes CDR1 MNHEY and CDR2 SMNVEV (reference sequence). The trim removed 7 bases at V and 7 bases at J, leaving 11 bases unmatched. CDR3 nucleotides: TGTGCCAGCACTAGAGCGGGAGGTCCGTATGAGCAGTACTTC. Its protein product is CASTRAGGPYEQYF.

A word on this clonotype: This may stem from a read error, because a much larger clone lies one nucleotide away. The chain recombines TRBV6-2 or TRBV6-3 with TRBJ2-2; 7 positions agree with TRBD1. The germline gives CDR1 MNHEY, CDR2 SVGEGT. The CDR3 consists of 15 residues. The CDR3 here is CASSSGTVGTGELLF. The CDR3 bases are TGTGCCAGCAGTTCCGGGACAGTCGGTACCGGGGAGCTGTTATTT.

Details on this clonotype: An end of the junction does not agree with germline; a read error may underlie this. The chain combines TRBV6-5 with TRBJ2-3; perhaps D is TRBD1 or TRBD2 (6 bases each). CDR3 length: 17 residues. CDR1 and CDR2 from the germline V gene are MNHEY and SVGAGI. DNA for the CDR3: TGCGCCAGCACCGGGGGCAGGGCCAGGGACCGCACAGATACGCAGTATTTT. Amino acids: CASTGGRARDRTDTQYF.

The rearrangement links TRBV29-1 to TRBJ2-3; 10 bases map to TRBD2. This CDR3 comprises 13 residues. Trimming cost V 8 bases and J 6 bases; bases outside gene matches: 8. The V gene's germline CDR1 is SQVTM and CDR2 ANQGSEA. Here the CDR3 reads CSTGTSVWDTQYF. In DNA form, the CDR3 reads TGCAGCACCGGGACTAGCGTATGGGATACGCAGTATTTT.

The rearrangement links TRBV6-4 to TRBJ2-2; the match to TRBD2 covers 7 bases. Germline V gene lookup returns CDR1 MRHNA and CDR2 SNTAGT. The V segment lost 3 bases and the J segment 3 bases; nucleotides outside the gene matches: 4. The CDR3 loop spans 15 amino acids. CDR3 DNA sequence: TGTGCCAGCAGTGAGGGGCTAGCGGACACCGGGGAGCTGTTTTTT. It translates to CASSEGLADTGELFF.

The chain couples TRBV30 to TRBJ2-1; TRBD2 aligns across 13 bases. J gave up 7 bases and V 1 base, and 1 base lay outside the gene matches. The germline gives CDR1 GTSNPN, CDR2 SVGIG (reference sequence). This CDR3 is built from 14 residues. Here the CDR3 DNA reads TGTGCCTGGAGTGGGACTAGCGGGAGTAATGAGCAGTTCTTC. Translation gives CAWSGTSGSNEQFF.

This clonotype came up a few times. The chain uses TRBV6-6 and TRBJ2-5, with D tentatively TRBD2 (6 bases). The CDR3 contains 15 residues. Germline assignment: CDR1 MNHNY and CDR2 SVGAGI (reference sequence). Trimming took off 6 bases at V and 4 bases at J, with 18 bases between the two ends. Here the CDR3 reads CASSTGTGLRETQYF. CDR3 DNA sequence: TGTGCCAGCAGCACCGGGACTGGGCTTCGAGAGACCCAGTACTTC.

This clonotype was picked up a small number of times. The chain recombines TRBV5-4 with TRBJ1-6; TRBD1 matches 11 bases. J was trimmed by 6 bases and V by 4 bases; bases with no gene match: 6. CDR1 SGHNT and CDR2 YYREEE come from the germline V gene (reference sequence). The CDR3 spans 16 residues. This CDR3 is CASSPGQGARNSPLHF. CDR3 sequence (DNA): TGTGCCAGCAGCCCCGGACAGGGGGCGCGTAATTCACCCCTCCACTTT.

By share, this clonotype ranks as medium-sized (0.01 to 0.1%). The gene calls are TRBV15 and TRBJ2-6; 8 positions match TRBD1. With V trimmed by 4 bases and J by 0 bases, 11 bases remained unmatched. Germline values: CDR1 LNHNV, CDR2 YYDKDF (reference sequence). The CDR3 runs 19 residues. CDR3 sequence: CATSNPSGQGVSGANVLTF. The CDR3 DNA is TGTGCCACCAGCAACCCATCCGGACAGGGAGTCTCTGGGGCCAACGTCCTGACTTTC.

This clonotype qualifies as medium-sized. The V and J genes are TRBV29-1 and TRBJ2-5, with D possibly being TRBD2 (5 bases). Germline lookup yields CDR1 SQVTM and CDR2 ANQGSEA. The CDR3 consists of 11 residues. Trimming stripped 6 bases from V and 7 bases from J, with 12 bases between. The CDR3 region is CSVLDGGTQYF. The CDR3 DNA is TGCAGCGTCCTCGACGGAGGGACCCAGTACTTC. Based on the CDR3 plus reference TRBV29-1 and TRBJ2-5, the full variable domain is SAVISQKPSRDICQRGTSLTIQCQVDSQVTMMFWYRQQPGQSLTLIATANQGSEATYESGFVIDKFPISRPNLTFSTLTVSNMSPEDSSIYLCSVLDGGTQYFGPGTRLLVL.